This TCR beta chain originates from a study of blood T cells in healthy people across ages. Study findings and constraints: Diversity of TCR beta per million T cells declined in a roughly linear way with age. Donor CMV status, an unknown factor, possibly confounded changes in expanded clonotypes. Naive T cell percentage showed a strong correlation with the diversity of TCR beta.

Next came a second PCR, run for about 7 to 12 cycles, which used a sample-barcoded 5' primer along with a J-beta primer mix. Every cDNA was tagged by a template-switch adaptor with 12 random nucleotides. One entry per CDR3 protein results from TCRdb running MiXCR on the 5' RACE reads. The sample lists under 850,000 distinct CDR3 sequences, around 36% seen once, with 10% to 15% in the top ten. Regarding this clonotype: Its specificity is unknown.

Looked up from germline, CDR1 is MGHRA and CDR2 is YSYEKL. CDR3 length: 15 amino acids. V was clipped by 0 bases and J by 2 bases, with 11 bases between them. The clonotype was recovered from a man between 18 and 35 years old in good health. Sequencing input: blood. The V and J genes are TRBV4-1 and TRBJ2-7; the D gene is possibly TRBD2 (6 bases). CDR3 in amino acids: CASSQEEGYPYEQYF. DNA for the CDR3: TGCGCCAGCAGCCAAGAGGAGGGATACCCCTACGAGCAGTACTTC.